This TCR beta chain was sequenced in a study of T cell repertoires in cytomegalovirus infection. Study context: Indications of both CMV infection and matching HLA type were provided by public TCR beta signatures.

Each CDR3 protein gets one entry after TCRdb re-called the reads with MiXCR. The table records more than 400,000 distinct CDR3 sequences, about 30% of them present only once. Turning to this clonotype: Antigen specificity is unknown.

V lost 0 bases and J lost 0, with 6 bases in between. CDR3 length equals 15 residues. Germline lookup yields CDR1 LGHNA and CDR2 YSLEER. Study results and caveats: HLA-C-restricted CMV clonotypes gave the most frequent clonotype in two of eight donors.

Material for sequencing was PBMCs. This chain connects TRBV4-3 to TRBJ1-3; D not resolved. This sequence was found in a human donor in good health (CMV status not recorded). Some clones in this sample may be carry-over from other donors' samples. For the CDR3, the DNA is TGCGCCAGCAGCCAAGACGCAAGCTCTGGAAACACCATATATTTT. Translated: CASSQDASSGNTIYF.